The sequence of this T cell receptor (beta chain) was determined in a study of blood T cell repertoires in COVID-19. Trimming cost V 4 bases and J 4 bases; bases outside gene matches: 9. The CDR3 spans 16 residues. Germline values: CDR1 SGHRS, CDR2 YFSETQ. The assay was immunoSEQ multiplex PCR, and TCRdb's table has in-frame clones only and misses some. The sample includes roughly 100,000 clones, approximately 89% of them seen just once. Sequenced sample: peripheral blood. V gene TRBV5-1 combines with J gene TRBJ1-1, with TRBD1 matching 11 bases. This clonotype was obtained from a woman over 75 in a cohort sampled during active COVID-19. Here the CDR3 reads CASSPGQGVTGTEAFF. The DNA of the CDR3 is TGCGCCAGCAGCCCGGGACAGGGGGTGACGGGCACTGAAGCTTTCTTT.